This TCR beta chain was documented in a study of cytomegalovirus exposure and HLA in healthy donors. Study-level information: HLA-typed donors contributed about 85 million unique TCRs, which were held in an early data release.

The CDR3 covers 13 residues. Trimming removed 0 bases from V and 6 bases from J; junction bases left unmatched: 1. Germline V CDR1 and CDR2: SGHRS, YFSETQ. The study's findings and limits: Later on, an analysis showed TCR association rates differing by HLA locus, with DRB1 the most and HLA-C the fewest. At a 0.05 false discovery rate, a later analysis found 16,951 TCR beta sequences to be associated with HLA alleles.

In the case of this clone: What it recognizes is unknown.

The PCR was carried out with 60 Vbeta primers and 13 Jbeta primers. The protocol was immunoSEQ multiplex PCR, while the TCRdb copy is restricted to in-frame clones and leaves out a portion. The data show some 26,000 clones, and the top ten clones hold roughly 18%. This sequence originates from a male donor in good health and CMV-seropositive. Material: PBMCs. The chain joins TRBV5-1 to TRBJ2-7; TRBD2 matches 9 bases. Here the CDR3 DNA reads TGCGCCAGCAGCTTGGTGACTAGCGGCGAGCAGTACTTC. Protein sequence: CASSLVTSGEQYF.